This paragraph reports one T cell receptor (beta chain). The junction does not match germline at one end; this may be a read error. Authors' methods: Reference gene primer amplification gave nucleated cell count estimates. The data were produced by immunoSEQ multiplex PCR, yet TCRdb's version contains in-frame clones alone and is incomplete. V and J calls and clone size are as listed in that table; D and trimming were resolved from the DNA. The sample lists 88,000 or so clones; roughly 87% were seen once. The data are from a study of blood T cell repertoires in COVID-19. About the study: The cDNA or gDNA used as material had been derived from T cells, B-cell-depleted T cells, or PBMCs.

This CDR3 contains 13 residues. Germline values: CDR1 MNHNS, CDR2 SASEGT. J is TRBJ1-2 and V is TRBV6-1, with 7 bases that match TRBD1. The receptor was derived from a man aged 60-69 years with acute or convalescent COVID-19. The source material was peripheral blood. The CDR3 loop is CASREDRAIGYTF. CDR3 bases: TGTGCCAGCAGAGAAGACAGGGCGATTGGCTACACCTTC.